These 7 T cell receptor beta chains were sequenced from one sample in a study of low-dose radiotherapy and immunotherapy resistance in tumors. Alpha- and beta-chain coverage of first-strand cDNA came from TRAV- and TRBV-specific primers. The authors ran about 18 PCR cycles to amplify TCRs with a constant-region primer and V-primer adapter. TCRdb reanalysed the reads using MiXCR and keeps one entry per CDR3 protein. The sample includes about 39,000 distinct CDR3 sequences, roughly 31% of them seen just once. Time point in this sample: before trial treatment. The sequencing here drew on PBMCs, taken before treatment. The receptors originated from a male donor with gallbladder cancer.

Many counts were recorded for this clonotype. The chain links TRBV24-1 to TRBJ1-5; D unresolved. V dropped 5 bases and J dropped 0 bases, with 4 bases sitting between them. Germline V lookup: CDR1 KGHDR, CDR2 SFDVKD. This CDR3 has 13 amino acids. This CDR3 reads CATSGHSNQPQHF. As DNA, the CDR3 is TGTGCCACCAGTGGGCATAGCAATCAGCCCCAGCATTTT.

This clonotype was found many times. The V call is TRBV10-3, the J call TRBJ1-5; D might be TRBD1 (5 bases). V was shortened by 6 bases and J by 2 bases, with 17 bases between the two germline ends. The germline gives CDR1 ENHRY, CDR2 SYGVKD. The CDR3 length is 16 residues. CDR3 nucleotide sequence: TGTGCCATCAGCTCCGGGGGGGGGGGAGGCAATCAGCCCCAGCATTTT. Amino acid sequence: CAISSGGGGGNQPQHF.

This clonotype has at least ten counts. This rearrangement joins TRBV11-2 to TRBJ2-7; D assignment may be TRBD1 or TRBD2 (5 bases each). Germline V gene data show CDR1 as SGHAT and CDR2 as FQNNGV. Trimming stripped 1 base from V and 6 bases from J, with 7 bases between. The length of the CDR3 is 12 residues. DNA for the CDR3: TGTGCCAGCAGCTTAGTGGGGGTCGAGCAGTACTTC. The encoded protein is CASSLVGVEQYF.

The CDR3 region is CASTRTPSSYNEQFF. The CDR3 nucleotides are TGTGCCAGCACTAGGACCCCGAGCTCCTACAATGAGCAGTTCTTC. The V and J genes are TRBV12-3 or TRBV12-4 and TRBJ2-1; D is undetermined. The CDR3 runs to 15 residues. Trimming took off 7 bases at V and 0 bases at J, with 13 bases between the two ends.

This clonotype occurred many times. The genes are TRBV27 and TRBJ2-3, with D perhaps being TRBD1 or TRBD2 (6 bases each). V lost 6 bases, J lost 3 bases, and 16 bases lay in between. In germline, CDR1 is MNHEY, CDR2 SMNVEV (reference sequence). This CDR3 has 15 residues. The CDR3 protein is CASRLRGGGTDTQYF. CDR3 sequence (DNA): TGTGCCAGCAGGCTCCGCGGAGGGGGGACAGATACGCAGTATTTT.

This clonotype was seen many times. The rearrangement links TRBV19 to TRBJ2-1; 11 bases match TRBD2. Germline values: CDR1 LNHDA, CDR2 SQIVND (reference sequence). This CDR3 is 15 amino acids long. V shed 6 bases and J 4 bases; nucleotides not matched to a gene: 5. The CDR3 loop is CASRPTSGGYNEQFF. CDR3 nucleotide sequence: TGTGCCAGTAGGCCTACTAGCGGGGGTTACAATGAGCAGTTCTTC.

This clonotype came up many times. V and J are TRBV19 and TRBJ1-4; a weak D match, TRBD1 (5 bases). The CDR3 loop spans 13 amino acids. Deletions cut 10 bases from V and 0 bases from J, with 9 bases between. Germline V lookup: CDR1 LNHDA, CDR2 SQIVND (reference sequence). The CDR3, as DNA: TGTGCCACTAAGACAGCAACTAATGAAAAACTGTTTTTT. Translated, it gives CATKTATNEKLFF. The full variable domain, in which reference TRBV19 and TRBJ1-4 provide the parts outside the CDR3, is DGGITQSPKYLFRKEGQNVTLSCEQNLNHDAMYWYRQDPGQGLRLIYYSQIVNDFQKGDIAEGYSVSREKKESFPLTVTSAQKNPTAFYLCATKTATNEKLFFGSGTQLSVL.